These T cell receptor beta chains were read from a single sample in a study of cytomegalovirus exposure and HLA in healthy donors. Method: immunoSEQ multiplex PCR; TCRdb's copy keeps in-frame clones and lacks some. This sample has about 190,000 clones; roughly 77% occur once, and the top ten carry 2.5% to 3.5%. The sequencing sample was made of PBMCs. All receptors come from a woman younger than 45 in good health and CMV-seropositive. CDR3s include the opening cysteine and the closing phenylalanine or tryptophan. The D gene is left open where the match is weak. The listing skips clone size in some rows; elsewhere it reads once, few, many or a size class.

j_call v_call clone_size d_call cdr3_nt cdr3_aa
TRBJ2-3 TRBV10-2 few TRBD2 TGCGCCACCGGGGGGGCGCCCGCGGGGGATACGCAGTATTTT CATGGAPAGDTQYF
TRBJ1-2 TRBV5-1 - - TGCGCCAGCAGACCCGACAGAAACTATGGCTACACCTTC CASRPDRNYGYTF
TRBJ2-7 TRBV27 few TRBD1 TGTGCCAGCAGTCCCCGACAGGGGTTTGGATCCTACGAGCAGTACTTC CASSPRQGFGSYEQYF
TRBJ2-7 TRBV15 - - TGTGCCACCAGCAGAGATGTGACTAAAAACTACGAGCAGTACTTC CATSRDVTKNYEQYF
TRBJ2-3 TRBV5-1 - - TGCGCCAGCAGCTTGGTCGCAGGGTCGGGGGCAGATACGCAGTATTTT CASSLVAGSGADTQYF
TRBJ1-4 TRBV7-9 once TRBD1 TGTGCCAGCAGCCGACTGGACAGGGTAAATGAAAAACTGTTTTTT CASSRLDRVNEKLFF
TRBJ1-1 TRBV20-1 - TRBD1 TGCAGTGCCTCGACAGGGGGCGAGGCTTTCTTT CSASTGGEAFF
TRBJ2-7 TRBV28 - - TGTGCCAGCAGTTTTTCCTTCGGGGGTTCCGAGCAGTACTTC CASSFSFGGSEQYF
TRBJ2-7 TRBV6-1 - TRBD2 TGTGCCAGCAGTGAAGAAACTAGCGGGAGCTACGAGCAGTACTTC CASSEETSGSYEQYF
TRBJ2-1 TRBV6-4 - TRBD1 TGTGCCAGCGCACCCGTGGGACAGGGGGCGCTGGGGAATGAGCAGTTCTTC CASAPVGQGALGNEQFF